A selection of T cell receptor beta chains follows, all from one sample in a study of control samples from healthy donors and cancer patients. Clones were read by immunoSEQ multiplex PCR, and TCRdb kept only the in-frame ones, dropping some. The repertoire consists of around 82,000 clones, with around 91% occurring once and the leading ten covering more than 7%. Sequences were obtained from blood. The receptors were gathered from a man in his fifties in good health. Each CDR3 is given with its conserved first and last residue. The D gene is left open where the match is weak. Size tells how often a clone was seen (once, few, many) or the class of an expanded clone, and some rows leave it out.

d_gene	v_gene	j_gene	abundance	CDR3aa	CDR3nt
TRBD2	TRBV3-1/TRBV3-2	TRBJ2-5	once	CASSPGLAGGPGETQYF	TGTGCCAGCAGCCCGGGACTAGCGGGGGGGCCCGGGGAGACCCAGTACTTC
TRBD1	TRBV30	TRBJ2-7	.	CACQKMADRGHEQYF	TGTGCCTGTCAAAAGATGGCGGACAGGGGCCACGAGCAGTACTTC
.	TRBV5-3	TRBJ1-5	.	CARSCPPGPGPTLNQPQHF	TGTGCCAGAAGCTGTCCCCCGGGACCGGGACCAACACTCAATCAGCCCCAGCATTTT
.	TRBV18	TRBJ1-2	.	CASSPDGSYGYTF	TGTGCCAGCTCCCCAGACGGTAGCTATGGCTACACCTTC
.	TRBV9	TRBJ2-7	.	CASSVRDGSYEQYF	TGTGCCAGCAGCGTCAGGGACGGGAGCTACGAGCAGTACTTC
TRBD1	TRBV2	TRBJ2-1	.	CASSEGTGMNEQFF	TGTGCCAGCAGTGAAGGGACAGGGATGAATGAGCAGTTCTTC
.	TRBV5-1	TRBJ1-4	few	CASSPASATNEKLFF	TGCGCCAGCAGCCCTGCCTCGGCAACTAATGAAAAACTGTTTTTT
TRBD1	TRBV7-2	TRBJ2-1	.	CASSKGQGPYNEQFF	TGTGCCAGCAGCAAGGGACAGGGGCCTTACAATGAGCAGTTCTTC
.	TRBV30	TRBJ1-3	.	CAWSVQGSFGLRNTIYF	TGTGCCTGGAGTGTACAGGGATCTTTTGGCCTAAGAAACACCATATATTTT
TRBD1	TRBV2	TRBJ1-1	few	CASGTDLNTEAFF	TGTGCCAGCGGGACAGATTTGAACACTGAAGCTTTCTTT
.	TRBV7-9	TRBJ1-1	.	CASSPGTANTEAFF	TGTGCCAGCAGCCCCGGGACGGCGAACACTGAAGCTTTCTTT
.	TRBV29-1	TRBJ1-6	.	CSVTLTGNSPLHF	TGCAGCGTTACCCTGACGGGAAATTCACCCCTCCACTTT
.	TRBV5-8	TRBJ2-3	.	CASSFKGHGTDTQYF	TGTGCCAGCAGCTTCAAAGGGCACGGCACAGATACGCAGTATTTT
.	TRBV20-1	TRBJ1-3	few	CSASGRDMSSGNTIYF	TGCAGTGCTAGTGGTCGGGACATGAGCTCTGGAAACACCATATATTTT
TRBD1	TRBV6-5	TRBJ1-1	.	CASSYRGLSTEAFF	TGTGCCAGCAGTTACAGGGGGCTGAGCACTGAAGCTTTCTTT
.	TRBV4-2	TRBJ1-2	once	CASSQDRNGPNFVGYTF	TGTGCCAGCAGCCAAGATCGAAATGGGCCCAATTTCGTTGGCTACACCTTC
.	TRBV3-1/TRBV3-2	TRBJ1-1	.	CASSPEGPTVNTEAFF	TGTGCCAGCAGCCCCGAGGGACCGACAGTGAACACTGAAGCTTTCTTT
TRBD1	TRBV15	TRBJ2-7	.	CATSRGGQGAHEQYF	TGTGCCACCAGCAGAGGGGGACAGGGGGCACACGAGCAGTACTTC
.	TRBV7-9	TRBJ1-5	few	CASSLDGARNQPQHF	TGTGCCAGCAGCTTGGACGGGGCCCGCAATCAGCCCCAGCATTTT
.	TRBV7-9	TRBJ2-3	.	CASRGRGAGSSDTQYF	TGTGCCAGCAGAGGCCGGGGGGCCGGGTCCTCAGATACGCAGTATTTT
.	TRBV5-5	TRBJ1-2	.	CASSFDSNNYGYTF	TGTGCCAGCAGCTTTGACAGTAACAACTATGGCTACACCTTC
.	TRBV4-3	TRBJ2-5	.	CASSQQWLMRVEETQYF	TGCGCCAGCAGCCAACAATGGCTCATGAGGGTGGAGGAGACCCAGTACTTC
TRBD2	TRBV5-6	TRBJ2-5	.	CASSLRTSFFQETQYF	TGTGCCAGCAGCCTACGGACTAGTTTCTTCCAAGAGACCCAGTACTTC
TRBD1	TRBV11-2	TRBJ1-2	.	CASSSVRDRQYGYTF	TGTGCCAGCAGCTCAGTCCGGGACAGGCAATATGGCTACACCTTC
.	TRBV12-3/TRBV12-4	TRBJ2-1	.	CASSLAGGHEQFF	TGTGCCAGCAGTTTAGCGGGGGGGCATGAGCAGTTCTTC
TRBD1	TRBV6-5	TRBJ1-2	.	CASRPVGDRHGYTF	TGTGCCAGCAGGCCAGTTGGGGACAGACATGGCTACACCTTC
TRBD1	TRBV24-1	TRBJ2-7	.	CATSTGQDEQYF	TGTGCCACCAGTACCGGACAGGACGAGCAGTACTTC
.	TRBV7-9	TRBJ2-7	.	CASSLAPDEQYF	TGTGCCAGCAGCTTAGCCCCTGACGAGCAGTACTTC
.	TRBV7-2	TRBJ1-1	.	CASSHSGQRRNTEAFF	TGTGCCAGCAGCCATTCCGGCCAGCGGCGAAACACTGAAGCTTTCTTT
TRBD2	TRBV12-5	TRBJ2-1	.	CASAGTSGGAWNEQFF	TGTGCTAGTGCCGGGACTAGCGGGGGGGCATGGAATGAGCAGTTCTTC
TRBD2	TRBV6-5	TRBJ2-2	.	CASRIAGAGTGELFF	TGTGCCAGCCGTATAGCGGGGGCCGGCACCGGGGAGCTGTTTTTT
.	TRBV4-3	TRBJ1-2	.	CASSQITGLWEYGYTF	TGCGCCAGCAGCCAAATTACAGGGTTGTGGGAATATGGCTACACCTTC
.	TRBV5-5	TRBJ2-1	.	CASSLVRPYNEQFF	TGTGCCAGCAGCTTAGTGCGGCCCTACAATGAGCAGTTCTTC
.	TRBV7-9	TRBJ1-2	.	CASRVGEANYGYTF	TGTGCCAGCAGAGTGGGAGAAGCTAACTATGGCTACACCTTC
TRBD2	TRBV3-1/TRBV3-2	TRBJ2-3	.	CASSQDPFRGVLDTQYF	TGTGCCAGCAGCCAAGACCCCTTTCGGGGGGTCTTGGATACGCAGTATTTT
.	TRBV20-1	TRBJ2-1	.	CSATGTAQFF	TGCAGTGCAACCGGGACTGCGCAATTCTTC
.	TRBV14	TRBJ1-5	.	CASSRGVNQPQHF	TGTGCCAGCAGCCGGGGAGTCAATCAGCCCCAGCATTTT
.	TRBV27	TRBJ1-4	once	CASSIFRGKLFF	TGTGCCAGCAGTATTTTTAGGGGAAAACTGTTTTTT
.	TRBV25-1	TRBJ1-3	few	CASSEPLSGNTIYF	TGTGCCAGCAGTGAACCGCTCTCTGGAAACACCATATATTTT
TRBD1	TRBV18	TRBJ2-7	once	CASSPQTGTGQYEQYF	TGTGCCAGCTCACCCCAAACCGGGACAGGGCAGTACGAGCAGTACTTC
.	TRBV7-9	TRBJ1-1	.	CASSPPAGDTEAFF	TGTGCCAGCAGCCCCCCGGCGGGGGACACTGAAGCTTTCTTT
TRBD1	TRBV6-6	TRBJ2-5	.	CASSPRQGGKGVETQYF	TGTGCCAGCAGTCCACGACAGGGGGGAAAGGGAGTGGAGACCCAGTACTTC
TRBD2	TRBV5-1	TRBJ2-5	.	CASSLDRGGRETQYF	TGCGCCAGCAGCTTGGATCGGGGGGGCAGGGAGACCCAGTACTTC
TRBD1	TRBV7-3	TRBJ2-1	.	CASSPGTGFDEQFF	TGTGCCAGCAGCCCAGGGACAGGGTTCGATGAGCAGTTCTTC
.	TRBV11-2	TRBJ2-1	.	CASSLDKGYNEQFF	TGTGCCAGCAGCTTAGATAAAGGGTACAATGAGCAGTTCTTC